This TCR beta chain originates from a study of control samples from healthy donors and cancer patients. Generated by immunoSEQ multiplex PCR, the TCRdb table keeps only in-frame clones and is missing some. The data show roughly 88,000 clones, just over 90% seen once. The V and J ends lost 3 bases and 4 bases respectively, with 3 bases between them. CDR3 length: 11 residues. The germline CDR1 and CDR2 sequences are LGHDT and YNNKEL (reference sequence). Comment on this clone: The same CDR3 also results from other DNA sequences found in this sample.

This TCR derives from a woman aged 25 to 39 in good health. Sample: blood. The V call is TRBV3-1 (or the pseudogene TRBV3-2), the J call TRBJ1-1; D not resolved. CDR3 sequence: CASSHSTEAFF. The CDR3 DNA sequence: TGTGCCAGCAGCCATTCCACTGAAGCTTTCTTT.